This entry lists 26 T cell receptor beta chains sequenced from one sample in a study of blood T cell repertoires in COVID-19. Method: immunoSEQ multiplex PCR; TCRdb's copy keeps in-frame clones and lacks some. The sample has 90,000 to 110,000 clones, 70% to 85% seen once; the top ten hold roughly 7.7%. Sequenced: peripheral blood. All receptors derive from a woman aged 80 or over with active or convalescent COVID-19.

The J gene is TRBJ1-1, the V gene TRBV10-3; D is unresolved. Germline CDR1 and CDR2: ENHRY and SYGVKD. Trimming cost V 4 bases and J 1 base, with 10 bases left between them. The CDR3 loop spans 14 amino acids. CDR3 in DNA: TGTGCCATCAGTGGGCGGCGGGAGAACACTGAAGCTTTCTTT. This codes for CAISGRRENTEAFF.

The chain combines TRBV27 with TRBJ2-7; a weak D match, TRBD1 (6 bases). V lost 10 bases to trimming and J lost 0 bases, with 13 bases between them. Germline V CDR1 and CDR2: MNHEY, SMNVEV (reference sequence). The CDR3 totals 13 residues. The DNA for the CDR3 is TGTGCCACCGGGACACGTAGCTCCTACGAGCAGTACTTC. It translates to CATGTRSSYEQYF.

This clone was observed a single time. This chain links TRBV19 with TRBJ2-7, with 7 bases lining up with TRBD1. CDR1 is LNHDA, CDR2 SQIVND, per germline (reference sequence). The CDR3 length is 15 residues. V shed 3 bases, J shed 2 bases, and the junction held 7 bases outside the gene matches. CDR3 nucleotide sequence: TGTGCCAGTAGTATGACAGGGAAGGGAGCCTACGAGCAGTACTTC. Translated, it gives CASSMTGKGAYEQYF. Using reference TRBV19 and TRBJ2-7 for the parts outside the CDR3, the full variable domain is DGGITQSPKYLFRKEGQNVTLSCEQNLNHDAMYWYRQDPGQGLRLIYYSQIVNDFQKGDIAEGYSVSREKKESFPLTVTSAQKNPTAFYLCASSMTGKGAYEQYFGPGTRLTVT.

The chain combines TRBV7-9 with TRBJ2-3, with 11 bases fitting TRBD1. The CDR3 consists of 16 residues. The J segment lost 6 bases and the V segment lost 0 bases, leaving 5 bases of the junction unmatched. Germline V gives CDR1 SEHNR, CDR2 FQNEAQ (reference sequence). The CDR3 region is CASSLADRGQMDTQYF. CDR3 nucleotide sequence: TGTGCCAGCAGCTTAGCGGACAGGGGGCAAATGGATACGCAGTATTTT.

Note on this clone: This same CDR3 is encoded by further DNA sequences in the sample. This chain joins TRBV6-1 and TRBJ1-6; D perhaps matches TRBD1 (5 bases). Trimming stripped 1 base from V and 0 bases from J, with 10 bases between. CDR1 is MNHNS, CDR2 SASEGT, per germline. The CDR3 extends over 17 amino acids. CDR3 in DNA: TGTGCCAGCAGTGAAGTGGGGGGGAGCTCCTATAATTCACCCCTCCACTTT. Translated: CASSEVGGSSYNSPLHF.

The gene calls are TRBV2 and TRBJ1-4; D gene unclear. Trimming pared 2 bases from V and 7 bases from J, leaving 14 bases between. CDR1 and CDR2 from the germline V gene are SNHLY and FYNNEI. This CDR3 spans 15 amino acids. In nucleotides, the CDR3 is TGTGCCAGCAGTGAAATCCCCTCAGCGGGTGAAAAACTGTTTTTT. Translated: CASSEIPSAGEKLFF.

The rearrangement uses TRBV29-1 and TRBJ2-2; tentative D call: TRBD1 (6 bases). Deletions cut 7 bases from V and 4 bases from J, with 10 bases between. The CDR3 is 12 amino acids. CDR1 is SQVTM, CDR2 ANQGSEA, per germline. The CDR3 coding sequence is TGCAGCGCCGGACAGCGCACCGGGGAGCTGTTTTTT. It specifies CSAGQRTGELFF.

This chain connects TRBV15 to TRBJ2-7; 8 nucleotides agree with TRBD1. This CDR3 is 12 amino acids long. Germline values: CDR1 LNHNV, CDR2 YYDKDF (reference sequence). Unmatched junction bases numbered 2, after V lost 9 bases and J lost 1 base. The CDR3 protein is CATRQGSYEQYF. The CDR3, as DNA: TGTGCCACTAGACAGGGGTCCTACGAGCAGTACTTC.

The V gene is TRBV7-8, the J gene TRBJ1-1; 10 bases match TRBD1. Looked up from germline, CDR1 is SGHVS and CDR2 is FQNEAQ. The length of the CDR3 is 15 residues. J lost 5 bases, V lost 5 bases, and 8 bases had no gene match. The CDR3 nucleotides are TGTGCCAGCAGCGCGGGACAGGGGAGGACAACTGAAGCTTTCTTT. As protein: CASSAGQGRTTEAFF.

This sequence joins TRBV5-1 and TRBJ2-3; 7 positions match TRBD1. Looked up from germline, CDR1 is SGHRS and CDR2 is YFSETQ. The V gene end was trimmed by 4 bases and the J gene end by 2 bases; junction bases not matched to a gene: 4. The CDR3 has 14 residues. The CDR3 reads CASSQGQNTDTQYF. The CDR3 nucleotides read TGCGCCAGCAGCCAGGGACAGAACACAGATACGCAGTATTTT.

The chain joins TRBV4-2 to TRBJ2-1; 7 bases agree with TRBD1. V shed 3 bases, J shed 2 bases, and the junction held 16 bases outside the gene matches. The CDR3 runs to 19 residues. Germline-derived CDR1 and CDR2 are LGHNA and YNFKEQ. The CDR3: CASSHRAGPGQRAYNEQFF. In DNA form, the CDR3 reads TGTGCCAGCAGCCACCGCGCCGGGCCGGGACAGCGAGCCTACAATGAGCAGTTCTTC.

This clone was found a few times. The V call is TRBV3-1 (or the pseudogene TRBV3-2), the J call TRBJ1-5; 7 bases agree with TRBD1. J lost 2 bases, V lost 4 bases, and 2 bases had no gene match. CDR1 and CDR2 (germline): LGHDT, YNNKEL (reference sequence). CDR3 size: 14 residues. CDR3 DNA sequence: TGTGCCAGCAGCCTCGGGACAGGCAATCAGCCCCAGCATTTT. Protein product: CASSLGTGNQPQHF.

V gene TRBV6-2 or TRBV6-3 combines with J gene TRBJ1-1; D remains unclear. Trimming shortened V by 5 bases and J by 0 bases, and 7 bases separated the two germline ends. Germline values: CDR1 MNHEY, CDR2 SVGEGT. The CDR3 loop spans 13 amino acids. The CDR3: CASSRTVNTEAFF. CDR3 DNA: TGTGCCAGCAGTCGTACAGTGAACACTGAAGCTTTCTTT.

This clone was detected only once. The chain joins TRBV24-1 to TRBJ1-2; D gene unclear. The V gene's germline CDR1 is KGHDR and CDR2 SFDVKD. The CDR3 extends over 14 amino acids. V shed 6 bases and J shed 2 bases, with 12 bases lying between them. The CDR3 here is CATSREDSNYGYTF. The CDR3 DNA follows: TGTGCCACCAGTCGGGAGGACTCGAACTATGGCTACACCTTC.

The CDR3 spells CASRYSQNTEAFF. The CDR3 bases are TGTGCCAGCAGGTACAGCCAGAACACTGAAGCTTTCTTT. The chain is built from TRBV7-8 and TRBJ1-1, with D unclear. CDR1 and CDR2 (germline): SGHVS, FQNEAQ. V was clipped by 6 bases and J by 1 base, with 9 bases between them. The CDR3 length is 13 residues.

CDR3 DNA: TGTGCCAGCAGTTTACAGGGGAGTTGGGTTGAAAAACTGTTTTTT. Protein sequence: CASSLQGSWVEKLFF. V is TRBV28 and J is TRBJ1-4, with a tentative D call TRBD1 (6 bases). Between the trimmed V and J ends, which lost 2 bases and 7 bases, there was a span of 14 bases. CDR3 length equals 15 residues. Germline V gene sequence: CDR1 MDHEN, CDR2 SYDVKM.

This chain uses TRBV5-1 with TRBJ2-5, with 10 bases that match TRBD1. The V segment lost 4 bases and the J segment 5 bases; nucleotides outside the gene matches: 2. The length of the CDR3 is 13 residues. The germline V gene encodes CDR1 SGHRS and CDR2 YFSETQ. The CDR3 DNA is TGCGCCAGCAGCCAGGGACAGGGGGAGACCCAGTACTTC. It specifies CASSQGQGETQYF.

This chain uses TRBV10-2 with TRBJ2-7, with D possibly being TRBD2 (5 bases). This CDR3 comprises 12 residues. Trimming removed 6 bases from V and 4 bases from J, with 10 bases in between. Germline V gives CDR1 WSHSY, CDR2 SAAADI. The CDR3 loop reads CASSEGPYEQYF. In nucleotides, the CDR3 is TGCGCCAGCAGCGAGGGCCCTTACGAGCAGTACTTC.

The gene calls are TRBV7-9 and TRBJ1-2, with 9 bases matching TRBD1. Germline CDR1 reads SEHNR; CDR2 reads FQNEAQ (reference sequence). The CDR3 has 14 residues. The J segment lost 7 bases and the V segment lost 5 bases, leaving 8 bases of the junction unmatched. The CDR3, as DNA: TGTGCCAGCAGCCAAACAGGGGGCGCCGGTGGCTACACCTTC. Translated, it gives CASSQTGGAGGYTF. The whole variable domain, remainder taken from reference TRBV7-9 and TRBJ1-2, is DTGVSQNPRHKITKRGQNVTFRCDPISEHNRLYWYRQTLGQGPEFLTYFQNEAQLEKSRLLSDRFSAERPKGSFSTLEIQRTEQGDSAMYLCASSQTGGAGGYTFGSGTRLTVV.

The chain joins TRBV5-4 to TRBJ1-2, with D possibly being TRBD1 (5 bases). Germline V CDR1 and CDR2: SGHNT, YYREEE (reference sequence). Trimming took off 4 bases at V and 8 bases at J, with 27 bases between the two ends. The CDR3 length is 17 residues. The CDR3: CASSTGTGISLRGGYTF. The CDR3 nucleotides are TGTGCCAGCAGCACCGGGACTGGAATATCACTCCGGGGGGGCTACACCTTC.

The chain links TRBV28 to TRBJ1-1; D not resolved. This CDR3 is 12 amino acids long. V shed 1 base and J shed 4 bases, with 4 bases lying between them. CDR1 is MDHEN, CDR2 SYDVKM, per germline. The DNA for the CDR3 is TGTGCCAGCAGTTTATCCCGCACTGAAGCTTTCTTT. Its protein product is CASSLSRTEAFF.

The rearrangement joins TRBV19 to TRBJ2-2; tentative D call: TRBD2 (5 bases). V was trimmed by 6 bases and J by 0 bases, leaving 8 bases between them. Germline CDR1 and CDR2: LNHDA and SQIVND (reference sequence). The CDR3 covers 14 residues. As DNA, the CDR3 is TGTGCCAGTAGCGGGATAGCGAACACCGGGGAGCTGTTTTTT. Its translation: CASSGIANTGELFF. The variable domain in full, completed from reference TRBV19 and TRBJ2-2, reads DGGITQSPKYLFRKEGQNVTLSCEQNLNHDAMYWYRQDPGQGLRLIYYSQIVNDFQKGDIAEGYSVSREKKESFPLTVTSAQKNPTAFYLCASSGIANTGELFFGEGSRLTVL.

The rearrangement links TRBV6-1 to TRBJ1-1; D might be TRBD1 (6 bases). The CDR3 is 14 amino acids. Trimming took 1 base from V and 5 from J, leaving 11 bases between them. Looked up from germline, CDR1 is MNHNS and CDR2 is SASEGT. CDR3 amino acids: CASSEDRTGTEAFF. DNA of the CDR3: TGTGCCAGCAGTGAAGATCGCACAGGGACTGAAGCTTTCTTT.

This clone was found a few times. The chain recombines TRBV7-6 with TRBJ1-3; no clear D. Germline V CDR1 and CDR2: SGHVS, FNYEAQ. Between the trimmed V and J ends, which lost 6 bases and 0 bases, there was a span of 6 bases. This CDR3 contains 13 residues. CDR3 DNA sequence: TGTGCCAGCAGTCTTCCCTCTGGAAACACCATATATTTT. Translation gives CASSLPSGNTIYF.

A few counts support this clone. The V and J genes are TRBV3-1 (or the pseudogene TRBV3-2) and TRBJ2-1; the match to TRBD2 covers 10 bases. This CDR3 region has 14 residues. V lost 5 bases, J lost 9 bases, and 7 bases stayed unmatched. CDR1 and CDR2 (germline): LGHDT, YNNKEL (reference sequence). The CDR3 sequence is CASSFSSGSGEQFF. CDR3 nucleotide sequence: TGTGCCAGCAGCTTTTCTAGCGGGAGTGGTGAGCAGTTCTTC.

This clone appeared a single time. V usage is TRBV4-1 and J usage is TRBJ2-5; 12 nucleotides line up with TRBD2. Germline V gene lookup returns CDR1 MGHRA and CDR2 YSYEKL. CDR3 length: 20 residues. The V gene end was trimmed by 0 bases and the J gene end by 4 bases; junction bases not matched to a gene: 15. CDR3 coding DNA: TGCGCCAGCAGCCAAGACCCATCTCAGGGACTAGCGGGTTCGGTAGAGACCCAGTACTTC. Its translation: CASSQDPSQGLAGSVETQYF.